This record covers a single TCR beta chain. V was pared by 4 bases and J by 6 bases, with 12 bases of the junction left unmatched. The CDR3 length is 16 residues. Germline V gene sequence: CDR1 SGHNT, CDR2 YYREEE (reference sequence). Original handling: For nucleated cells, counts were estimated from reference gene primer amplification. Only in-frame clones appear in the TCRdb table, and some are missing; sequencing was by immunoSEQ multiplex PCR. V and J calls and clone size are as listed in that table; D and trimming were resolved from the DNA. The data hold some 60,000 clones, with approximately 85% observed a single time. The data stem from a study of blood T cell repertoires in COVID-19. Study in general: Sources were T cells, B-cell-depleted T cells, or PBMCs; the material itself was cDNA or gDNA.

Specimen: peripheral blood. The chain uses TRBV5-4 and TRBJ2-2, with 7 positions matching TRBD2. The source is a human donor in a cohort sampled during active COVID-19. CDR3 DNA sequence: TGTGCCAGCAGCATGGCGGGAGCGGGGATGCCCGGGGAGCTGTTTTTT. Amino acid sequence: CASSMAGAGMPGELFF.